A single sample gave rise to the 28 T cell receptor beta chains below, sequenced in a study of vaccination and CD4 T cells after COVID-19. TCRdb re-analysed the PCR reads in MiXCR, keeping a single row per CDR3 protein. The sample comprises about 31,000 distinct CDR3 sequences, 45% to 50% of which are singletons, and approximately 6% rests with the top ten. Time point meaning: late sampling 161 to 241 days after vaccination in three convalescent patients. The source was CD4+ T cells from blood, collected about 7 months after SARS-CoV-2 vaccination. These receptors were collected from a human donor who had recovered from COVID-19.

This clonotype has a handful of counts. The chain has TRBV4-1 and TRBJ2-5; 9 bases are a match to TRBD2. The CDR3 loop spans 15 amino acids. The V gene end was trimmed by 2 bases and the J gene end by 3 bases; junction bases not matched to a gene: 4. CDR1 is MGHRA, CDR2 YSYEKL, per germline. CDR3 nucleotide sequence: TGCGCCAGCAGCCAATCTAGCGGGGATGAAGAGACCCAGTACTTC. It is translated as CASSQSSGDEETQYF.

This chain links TRBV4-1 with TRBJ1-5, with a tentative D call TRBD1 (5 bases). The V end was cut by 1 base, the J end by 3 bases, with 22 bases between. CDR1 and CDR2 (germline): MGHRA, YSYEKL. The CDR3 spans 19 residues. The CDR3 nucleotides are TGCGCCAGCAGCCAAGGTTTTTCGCGGGGGAGTAATAACAATCAGCCCCAGCATTTT. This gives the protein CASSQGFSRGSNNNQPQHF.

This chain connects TRBV11-1 to TRBJ2-3; a weak D match, TRBD2 (5 bases). Germline V lookup: CDR1 SGHAT, CDR2 FQDESV (reference sequence). The V and J ends lost 5 bases and 4 bases respectively, with 22 bases between them. CDR3 length equals 17 residues. CDR3 sequence reads: CASSLLVTGRVADTQYF. For the CDR3, the DNA is TGTGCCAGCAGCCTTTTGGTCACGGGGAGAGTCGCAGATACGCAGTATTTT.

This clonotype was recorded a few times. The rearrangement uses TRBV7-8 and TRBJ2-5, with 13 bases matching TRBD2. Trimming at V came to 5 bases and at J to 4 bases, leaving 16 bases not matched to a gene. Germline V gene sequence: CDR1 SGHVS, CDR2 FQNEAQ. The CDR3 has 19 residues. The CDR3, as DNA: TGTGCCAGCAGCCAAGGACTAGCGGGAGAACTGATGCCGGGAGAGACCCAGTACTTC. This encodes CASSQGLAGELMPGETQYF.

In this sample, this clonotype turned up a few times. The V gene is TRBV6-2 or TRBV6-3, the J gene TRBJ2-1, with a tentative D call TRBD2 (6 bases). Trimming removed 2 bases at V and 1 base at J, with 9 bases between. This CDR3 contains 15 residues. Germline assignment: CDR1 MNHEY and CDR2 SVGEGT. CDR3 bases: TGTGCCAGCAGTTACGACGCGGGATCCTACAATGAGCAGTTCTTC. Protein product: CASSYDAGSYNEQFF.

The rearrangement joins TRBV6-5 to TRBJ2-5; TRBD2 might be the D (5 bases). The CDR3 extends over 15 amino acids. Germline CDR1 and CDR2: MNHEY and SVGAGI. V lost 2 bases and J lost 4, with 14 bases in between. CDR3 sequence: CASSYAVMRAETQYF. CDR3 bases: TGTGCCAGCAGTTACGCAGTTATGAGGGCAGAGACCCAGTACTTC.

The chain uses TRBV20-1 and TRBJ2-1; 9 bases align to TRBD2. The CDR3 runs to 14 residues. Germline CDR1 is DFQATT and CDR2 is SNEGSKA (reference sequence). V was clipped by 4 bases and J by 7 bases; unmatched bases: 8. As DNA, the CDR3 is TGCAGTGCTACACCGGGACTAGCTTTTAATGAGCAGTTCTTC. This encodes CSATPGLAFNEQFF.

J is TRBJ2-3 and V is TRBV20-1; D is unclear. The germline V gene encodes CDR1 DFQATT and CDR2 SNEGSKA (reference sequence). Trimming shortened V by 5 bases and J by 2 bases, and 5 bases separated the two germline ends. The CDR3 runs to 11 residues. The CDR3, as DNA: TGCAGTGCTCATCACACAGATACGCAGTATTTT. Protein product: CSAHHTDTQYF.

The chain recombines TRBV7-6 with TRBJ2-1; D ambiguous. This CDR3 contains 12 residues. V lost 1 base to trimming and J lost 8 bases, with 6 bases between them. The germline V gene encodes CDR1 SGHVS and CDR2 FNYEAQ. In DNA, the CDR3 is TGTGCCAGCAGCTTAGGTGGCGATGAGCAGTTCTTC. It yields the protein CASSLGGDEQFF.

This clonotype has only a few counts. The chain carries TRBV6-1 and TRBJ1-1; the D is unclear. Between the trimmed V and J ends, which lost 5 bases and 5 bases, there was a span of 9 bases. The CDR3 loop spans 12 amino acids. Germline loops: CDR1 MNHNS, CDR2 SASEGT. The CDR3 reads CASSPSGTEAFF. CDR3 coding DNA: TGTGCCAGCAGTCCGTCGGGGACTGAAGCTTTCTTT.

The CDR3 here is CASSLNRDNEQFF. Written as DNA, the CDR3 is TGTGCCAGCAGCTTAAACAGAGACAATGAGCAGTTCTTC. The genes are TRBV7-2 and TRBJ2-1; D is undetermined. Trimming took 2 bases from V and 5 from J, leaving 7 bases between them. The CDR3 contains 13 residues. Germline CDR1 is SGHTA and CDR2 is FQGNSA.

This clonotype was observed a handful of times. The gene calls are TRBV7-9 and TRBJ1-1; a possible D gene is TRBD1 (6 bases). Trimming removed 5 bases from V and 1 base from J, with 8 bases in between. Germline V gene data show CDR1 as SEHNR and CDR2 as FQNEAQ (reference sequence). The CDR3 is 13 amino acids. CDR3 DNA sequence: TGTGCCAGCAGCGCGACAGGGAACACTGAAGCTTTCTTT. This gives the protein CASSATGNTEAFF.

This clonotype came up a few times. The J gene is TRBJ1-1, the V gene TRBV7-9; no clear D. The V gene lost 3 bases and the J gene lost 0 bases, with 8 bases spanning the gap. The CDR3 sequence is 14 residues long. Germline V gene lookup returns CDR1 SEHNR and CDR2 FQNEAQ (reference sequence). The CDR3 DNA reads TGTGCCAGCAGCTTGGGAGGAATGAACACTGAAGCTTTCTTT. As protein: CASSLGGMNTEAFF.

This clonotype showed up just a few times. The chain has TRBV18 and TRBJ2-5, with TRBD2 matching over 13 bases. CDR3 length: 15 amino acids. Trimming cost V 6 bases and J 5 bases; bases outside gene matches: 6. The germline V gene has CDR1 KGHSH and CDR2 LQKENI. CDR3 in DNA: TGTGCCAGCTCGCTTGGGACTAGCGGGATTGAGACCCAGTACTTC. Encoded protein: CASSLGTSGIETQYF.

The CDR3: CSAIPGHGYEQYF. CDR3 nucleotides: TGCAGTGCCATCCCGGGACACGGCTACGAGCAGTACTTC. This chain connects TRBV20-1 to TRBJ2-7; D may be TRBD1 (6 bases). The CDR3 contains 13 residues. The germline CDR1 and CDR2 sequences are DFQATT and SNEGSKA (reference sequence). The V end lost 6 bases, the J end lost 3 bases, and 15 bases lay between the germline ends.

The V call is TRBV10-3, the J call TRBJ2-5, with D uncertain. The CDR3 contains 11 residues. V was pared by 6 bases and J by 2 bases, with 4 bases between. Germline V gives CDR1 ENHRY, CDR2 SYGVKD. The CDR3 spells CAIRNQETQYF. Written as DNA, the CDR3 is TGTGCCATCAGAAATCAAGAGACCCAGTACTTC.

The chain couples TRBV6-2 or TRBV6-3 to TRBJ2-7, with D hard to call. Per the germline V gene, CDR1 is MNHEY and CDR2 is SVGEGT. The CDR3 sequence is 13 residues long. With 5 bases removed from V and 3 bases from J, the gap between germline ends came to 11 bases. The CDR3 DNA reads TGTGCCAGCAGTCCCAATCGGAACTACGAGCAGTACTTC. It is translated as CASSPNRNYEQYF.

The chain uses TRBV10-3 and TRBJ2-3, with TRBD2 matching 9 bases. The CDR3 loop spans 15 amino acids. V lost 8 bases and J lost 0; bases outside the gene matches: 6. Germline assignment: CDR1 ENHRY and CDR2 SYGVKD. The CDR3 DNA is TGTGCCATCCGCGGGGGGGAAACTAGCACAGATACGCAGTATTTT. Translated, it gives CAIRGGETSTDTQYF.

The sample holds a few counts of this clonotype. The chain recombines TRBV6-1 with TRBJ2-7, with TRBD1 as a possible D gene (6 bases). CDR3 size: 17 residues. Germline V gives CDR1 MNHNS, CDR2 SASEGT. V shed 6 bases and J shed 0 bases, with 21 bases lying between them. The CDR3, as DNA: TGTGCCAGCAGCTCCCCAACCCTTGACAGGTACTCCTACGAGCAGTACTTC. It is translated as CASSSPTLDRYSYEQYF.

The chain carries TRBV19 and TRBJ2-5; 7 nucleotides line up with TRBD1. The germline gives CDR1 LNHDA, CDR2 SQIVND (reference sequence). The CDR3 runs to 13 residues. J lost 2 bases, V lost 6 bases, and 3 bases had no gene match. The CDR3 here is CASRRQGQETQYF. CDR3 coding DNA: TGTGCCAGTAGGCGACAGGGTCAAGAGACCCAGTACTTC.

The chain uses TRBV6-1 and TRBJ2-5; TRBD1 aligns across 8 bases. This CDR3 is 15 amino acids long. CDR1 and CDR2 from the germline V gene are MNHNS and SASEGT. Trimming took 4 bases from V and 7 from J; bases not matched to a gene: 11. Written as DNA, the CDR3 is TGTGCCAGCAGTGGAAGGGACAGGCCATGGGGGACCCAGTACTTC. Protein product: CASSGRDRPWGTQYF.

In this sample, this clonotype turned up a few times. The chain joins TRBV10-3 to TRBJ1-2; the D is unclear. Trimming pared 4 bases from V and 3 bases from J, leaving 15 bases between. This CDR3 is built from 15 residues. Germline CDR1 reads ENHRY; CDR2 reads SYGVKD. The CDR3 protein is CAISGTGNKDYGYTF. The CDR3 DNA reads TGTGCCATCAGTGGTACGGGTAACAAGGACTATGGCTACACCTTC.

The CDR3 bases are TGTGCCAGTAGCGCGAGTTATAGCTCCTACGAGCAGTACTTC. Amino acids: CASSASYSSYEQYF. V gene TRBV19 combines with J gene TRBJ2-7, with unresolved D. Germline-derived CDR1 and CDR2 are LNHDA and SQIVND (reference sequence). V lost 6 bases and J lost 0, with 12 bases in between. CDR3 size: 14 residues.

This clonotype was observed a handful of times. V and J are TRBV7-9 and TRBJ2-2; D perhaps matches TRBD1 (6 bases). The CDR3 length is 12 residues. With 5 bases removed from V and 6 bases from J, the gap between germline ends came to 7 bases. Germline CDR1 and CDR2: SEHNR and FQNEAQ (reference sequence). CDR3 in DNA: TGTGCCAGCAGCCGACAGGCCGGGGAGCTGTTTTTT. This codes for CASSRQAGELFF.

CDR3: CSAAGGSDEQYF. CDR3 DNA: TGCAGTGCTGCAGGGGGATCAGACGAGCAGTACTTC. The J gene is TRBJ2-7, the V gene TRBV20-1, with 7 positions matching TRBD1. The length of the CDR3 is 12 residues. From germline, CDR1 is DFQATT and CDR2 SNEGSKA (reference sequence). The V gene end was trimmed by 5 bases and the J gene end by 5 bases; junction bases not matched to a gene: 6.

The chain is built from TRBV19 and TRBJ1-1; 9 bases align to TRBD1. The germline CDR1 and CDR2 sequences are LNHDA and SQIVND (reference sequence). The J segment lost 1 base and the V segment lost 6 bases, leaving 3 bases of the junction unmatched. The CDR3 runs to 14 residues. The CDR3 region is CASRSTGGNTEAFF. The CDR3, as DNA: TGTGCCAGTAGATCGACAGGGGGGAACACTGAAGCTTTCTTT.

This clonotype has a single count. The genes are TRBV4-2 and TRBJ2-3, with D hard to call. Looked up from germline, CDR1 is LGHNA and CDR2 is YNFKEQ. The germline V and J ends were trimmed by 0 bases and 0 bases, with 4 bases remaining between them. This CDR3 is 14 amino acids long. The CDR3 is CASSQDHSTDTQYF. The CDR3 DNA reads TGTGCCAGCAGCCAAGATCACAGCACAGATACGCAGTATTTT.

V and J are TRBV7-2 and TRBJ2-1; D is tentatively TRBD1 or TRBD2 (5 bases each). The CDR3 runs to 15 residues. Germline loops: CDR1 SGHTA, CDR2 FQGNSA. The ends were cut back, 3 bases at V and 3 bases at J, with 12 bases in the middle. CDR3 coding DNA: TGTGCCAGCAGCTTTTCGCGAGGGGTCTACAATGAGCAGTTCTTC. Amino acids: CASSFSRGVYNEQFF. Using reference TRBV7-2 and TRBJ2-1 for the parts outside the CDR3, the full variable domain is GAGVSQSPSNKVTEKGKDVELRCDPISGHTALYWYRQSLGQGLEFLIYFQGNSAPDKSGLPSDRFSAERTGGSVSTLTIQRTQQEDSAVYLCASSFSRGVYNEQFFGPGTRLTVL.